The entry below gives a single T cell receptor beta chain sequence along with its context. The sample comes from a study of cytomegalovirus exposure and HLA in healthy donors. Across the whole study: Out of 170 million or so T cells, an earlier analysis found around 110 million unique TCR beta sequences in total.

PCR was performed using 60 Vbeta and 13 Jbeta primers. Measured with immunoSEQ multiplex PCR; TCRdb has only the in-frame clones, and not every one. The sample lists 130,000 to 150,000 clones, about 80% occurring once. CDR3 length equals 16 residues. J was trimmed by 9 bases and V by 4 bases; bases with no gene match: 14. Germline V lookup: CDR1 PRHDT, CDR2 FYEKMQ (reference sequence). Sequencing input: PBMCs. J is TRBJ2-7 and V is TRBV13; 11 bases map to TRBD2. This sequence was found in a man in his forties in good health and CMV-seropositive. CDR3 residues: CASSWGVAGGPSGQYF. In DNA form, the CDR3 reads TGTGCCAGCAGCTGGGGGGTAGCGGGAGGGCCCAGCGGGCAGTACTTC.